Below, 10 T cell receptor beta chains from the same sample are listed, as sequenced in a study of glioma-infiltrating T cells. Using RNA template, CDR3s of TCR alpha and beta were amplified with iRepertoire arm-PCR. A single record per CDR3 protein comes from TCRdb applying MiXCR to the multiplex PCR reads. The sample holds over 90,000 distinct CDR3 sequences, about 28% seen once. Sequencing was carried out using glioma tissue, nonneoplastic brain tissue, or PBMCs (not recorded which). These receptors all stem from a human donor with low-grade glioma or glioblastoma, undergoing nonglioma brain surgery, or in good health (not recorded which).

This clonotype occurred many times. The V and J genes are TRBV20-1 and TRBJ1-2; D may be TRBD1 (5 bases). CDR1 is DFQATT and CDR2 is SNEGSKA in the germline V gene (reference sequence). The CDR3 is 12 residues long. V shed 8 bases and J shed 3 bases, with 13 bases lying between them. The CDR3 DNA sequence: TGCAGTCCTTCAGGGACGGACTATGGCTACACCTTC. This encodes CSPSGTDYGYTF.

This clonotype came up once. A single base separates this from a much larger clone, so it may be a read error. The V and J genes are TRBV2 and TRBJ2-7, with D possibly TRBD2 on 6 matching bases. Germline V gives CDR1 SNHLY, CDR2 FYNNEI. Trimming removed 7 bases from V and 3 bases from J, with 19 bases in between. The CDR3 is 15 amino acids. The CDR3: CASIRESRDYYEQYF. The CDR3 DNA sequence: TGTGCCAGCATAAGGGAATCGCGGGATTACTACGAGCAGTACTTC.

V is TRBV5-1 and J is TRBJ1-6, with 7 bases aligning to TRBD1. Germline CDR1 and CDR2: SGHRS and YFSETQ. The CDR3 runs 14 residues. With 4 bases clipped from V and 9 bases from J, the junction kept 7 bases outside the gene matches. The CDR3 region has the DNA TGCGCCAGCAGCATACGGACAGGAGGTTCACCCCTCCACTTT. This codes for CASSIRTGGSPLHF.

As concerns this clonotype: A much larger clone lies one base from this, so it may be a read error. The chain links TRBV4-2 to TRBJ2-5, with D possibly TRBD2 on 5 matching bases. CDR3 size: 14 residues. Germline V lookup: CDR1 LGHNA, CDR2 YNFKEQ. This chain's CDR3 is CASRQDSVRETQYF. In nucleotides, the CDR3 is TGTGCCAGCAGGCAAGATAGCGTGCGAGAGACCCAGTACTTC.

In this sample, this clonotype turned up many times. The rearrangement links TRBV6-1 to TRBJ2-3; 11 bases match TRBD2. Trimming at V came to 5 bases and at J to 4 bases, leaving 5 bases not matched to a gene. CDR1 is MNHNS, CDR2 SASEGT, per germline. The CDR3 runs to 15 residues. CDR3 sequence: CASSKLAGVPDTQYF. The CDR3 DNA follows: TGTGCCAGCAGTAAACTAGCGGGGGTCCCAGATACGCAGTATTTT.

A few counts support this clonotype. V usage is TRBV6-1 and J usage is TRBJ2-6; weak D call: TRBD1 (5 bases). Per the germline V gene, CDR1 is MNHNS and CDR2 is SASEGT. There are 14 residues in the CDR3. V shed 7 bases and J shed 6 bases, with 13 bases lying between them. In DNA form, the CDR3 reads TGTGCCAGCACCCTTAGGGGATCGGCCAACGTCCTGACTTTC. It yields the protein CASTLRGSANVLTF.

There are many counts of this clonotype. V is TRBV6-1 and J is TRBJ1-5, with D possibly being TRBD1 (5 bases). Between the trimmed V and J ends, which lost 5 bases and 1 base, there was a span of 12 bases. The CDR3 runs to 15 residues. From germline, CDR1 is MNHNS and CDR2 SASEGT. The DNA of the CDR3 is TGTGCCAGCAGTCAAAGGGGCGCGAGCAATCAGCCCCAGCATTTT. Translation gives CASSQRGASNQPQHF.

The sample holds a few counts of this clonotype. The chain combines TRBV3-1 with TRBJ2-6; perhaps TRBD1 as D (6 bases). The length of the CDR3 is 16 residues. Germline V gives CDR1 LGHDT, CDR2 YNNKEL (reference sequence). V was pared by 3 bases and J by 0 bases, with 9 bases between. This chain's CDR3 is CASSQTGHSGANVLTF. The CDR3 coding sequence is TGTGCCAGCAGCCAGACAGGTCACTCTGGGGCCAACGTCCTGACTTTC.

The chain couples TRBV5-1 to TRBJ2-7, with a weak D call TRBD1 (6 bases). The germline gives CDR1 SGHRS, CDR2 YFSETQ. CDR3 length: 14 amino acids. Trimming removed 4 bases at V and 6 bases at J, with 17 bases between. CDR3 bases: TGCGCCAGCAGCCAAAAAATCCGACAGGCCGAGCAGTACTTC. Protein sequence: CASSQKIRQAEQYF.

In its sample, this clonotype was seen many times. The chain employs TRBV12-3 or TRBV12-4 and TRBJ2-7; no definite D call. The V and J ends lost 6 bases and 1 base respectively, with 7 bases between them. The length of the CDR3 is 12 residues. CDR3 DNA sequence: TGTGCCAGCAGCGACTCGTCCTACGAGCAGTACTTC. Residues: CASSDSSYEQYF.